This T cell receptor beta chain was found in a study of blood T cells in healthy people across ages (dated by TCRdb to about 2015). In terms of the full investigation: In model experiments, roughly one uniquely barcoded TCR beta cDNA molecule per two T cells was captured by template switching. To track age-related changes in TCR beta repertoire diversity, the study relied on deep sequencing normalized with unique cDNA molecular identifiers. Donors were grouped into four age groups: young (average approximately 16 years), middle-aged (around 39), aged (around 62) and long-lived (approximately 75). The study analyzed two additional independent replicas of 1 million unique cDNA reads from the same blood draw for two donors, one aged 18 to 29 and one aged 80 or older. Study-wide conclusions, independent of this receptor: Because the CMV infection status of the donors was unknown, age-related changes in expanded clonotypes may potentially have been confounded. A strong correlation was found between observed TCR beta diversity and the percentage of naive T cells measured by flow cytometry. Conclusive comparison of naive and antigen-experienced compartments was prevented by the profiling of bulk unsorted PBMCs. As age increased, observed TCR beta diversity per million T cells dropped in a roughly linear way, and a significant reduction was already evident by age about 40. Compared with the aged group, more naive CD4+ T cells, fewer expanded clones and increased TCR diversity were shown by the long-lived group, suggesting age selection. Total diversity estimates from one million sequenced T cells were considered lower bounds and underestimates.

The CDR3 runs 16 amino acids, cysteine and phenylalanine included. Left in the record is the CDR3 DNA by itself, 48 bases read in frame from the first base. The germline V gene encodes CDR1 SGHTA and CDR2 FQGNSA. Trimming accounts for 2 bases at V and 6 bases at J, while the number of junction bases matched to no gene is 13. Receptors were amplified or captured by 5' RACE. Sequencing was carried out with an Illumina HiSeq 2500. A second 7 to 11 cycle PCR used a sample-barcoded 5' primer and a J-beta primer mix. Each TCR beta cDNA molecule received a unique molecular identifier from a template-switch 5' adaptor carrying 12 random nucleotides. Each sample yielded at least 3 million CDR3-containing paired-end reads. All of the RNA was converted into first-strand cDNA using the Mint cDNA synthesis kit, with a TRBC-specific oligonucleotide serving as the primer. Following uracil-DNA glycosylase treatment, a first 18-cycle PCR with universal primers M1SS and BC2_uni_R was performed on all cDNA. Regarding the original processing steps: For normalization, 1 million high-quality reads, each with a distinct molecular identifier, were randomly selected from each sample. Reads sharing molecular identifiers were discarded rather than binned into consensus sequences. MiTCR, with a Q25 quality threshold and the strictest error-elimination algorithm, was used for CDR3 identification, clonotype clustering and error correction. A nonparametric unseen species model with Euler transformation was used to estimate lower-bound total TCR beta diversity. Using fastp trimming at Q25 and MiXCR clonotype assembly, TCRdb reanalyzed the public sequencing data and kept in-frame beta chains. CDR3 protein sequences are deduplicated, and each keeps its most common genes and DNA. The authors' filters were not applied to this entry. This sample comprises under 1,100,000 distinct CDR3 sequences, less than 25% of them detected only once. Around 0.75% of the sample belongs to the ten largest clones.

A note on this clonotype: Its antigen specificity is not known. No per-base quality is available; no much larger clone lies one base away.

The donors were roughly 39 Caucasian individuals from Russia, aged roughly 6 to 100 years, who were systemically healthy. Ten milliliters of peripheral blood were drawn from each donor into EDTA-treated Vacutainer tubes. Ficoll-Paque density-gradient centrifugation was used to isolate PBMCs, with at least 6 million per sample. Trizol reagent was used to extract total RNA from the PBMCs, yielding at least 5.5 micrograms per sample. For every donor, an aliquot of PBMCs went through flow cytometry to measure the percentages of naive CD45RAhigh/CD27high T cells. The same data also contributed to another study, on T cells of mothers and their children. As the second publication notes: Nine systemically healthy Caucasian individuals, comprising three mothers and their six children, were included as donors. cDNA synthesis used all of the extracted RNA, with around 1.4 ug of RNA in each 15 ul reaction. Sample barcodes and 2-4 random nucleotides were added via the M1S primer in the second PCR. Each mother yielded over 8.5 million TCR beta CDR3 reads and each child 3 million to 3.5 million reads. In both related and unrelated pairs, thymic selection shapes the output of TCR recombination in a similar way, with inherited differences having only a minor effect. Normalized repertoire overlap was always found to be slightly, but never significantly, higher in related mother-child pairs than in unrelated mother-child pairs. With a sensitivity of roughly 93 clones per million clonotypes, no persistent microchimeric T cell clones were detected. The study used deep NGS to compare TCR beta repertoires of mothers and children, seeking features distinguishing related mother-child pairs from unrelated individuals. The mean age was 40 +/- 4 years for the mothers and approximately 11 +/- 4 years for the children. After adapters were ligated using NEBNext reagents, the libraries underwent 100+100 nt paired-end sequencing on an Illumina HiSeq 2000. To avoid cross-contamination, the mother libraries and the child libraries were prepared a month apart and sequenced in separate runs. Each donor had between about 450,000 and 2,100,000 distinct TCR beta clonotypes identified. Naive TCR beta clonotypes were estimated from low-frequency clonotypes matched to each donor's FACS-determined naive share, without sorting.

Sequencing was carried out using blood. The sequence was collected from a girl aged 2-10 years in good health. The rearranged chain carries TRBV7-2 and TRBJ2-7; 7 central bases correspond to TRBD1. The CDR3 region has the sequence CASSLLETGKVGEQYF. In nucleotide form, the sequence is TGTGCCAGCAGCTTACTTGAGACAGGGAAGGTTGGCGAGCAGTACTTC.